These 6 T cell receptor beta chains originate from one sample sequenced in a study of CD8 T cells in Susac syndrome. Reverse transcription used about 0.45 to 1 ug RNA and random hexamers. From the immunoSEQ multiplex PCR reads, TCRdb called clonotypes with MiXCR, one entry per CDR3 protein. The table has tens of thousands of distinct CDR3 sequences, just under 95% seen once; the top ten hold roughly 0.3%. Sequenced input: CD4+ T cells from PBMCs. These receptors were collected from a human donor with Susac syndrome.

Remarks on this clonotype: At one end, the junction sequence differs from germline, possibly due to a read error. J is TRBJ2-7 and V is TRBV7-2; a possible D gene is TRBD2 (7 bases). The CDR3 spans 13 residues. The V gene's germline CDR1 is SGHTA and CDR2 FQGNSA. Written as DNA, the CDR3 is TGTGCCAGCAGTTTAGGGGGGGGCTACGAGCAGTACTTC. Protein sequence: CASSLGGGYEQYF.

This clonotype occurred a few times. This chain connects TRBV3-1 to TRBJ1-6; 9 bases match TRBD1. Germline loops: CDR1 LGHDT, CDR2 YNNKEL (reference sequence). With 1 base clipped from V and 6 bases from J, the junction kept 1 base outside the gene matches. The CDR3 spans 15 residues. CDR3 sequence: CASSQGTGVNSPLHF. The CDR3 DNA sequence: TGTGCCAGCAGCCAAGGGACAGGGGTTAATTCACCCCTCCACTTT.

This clonotype was counted a single time. In DNA form, the CDR3 reads TGTGCCAGCAGCGGATTTTTTCGGGACAGCTATGGCTACACCTTC. This sequence encodes CASSGFFRDSYGYTF. V usage is TRBV5-4 and J usage is TRBJ1-2; 7 bases line up with TRBD1. V was clipped by 4 bases and J by 4 bases; unmatched bases: 10. CDR3 size: 15 residues. Germline CDR1 reads SGHNT; CDR2 reads YYREEE (reference sequence).

CDR3 DNA sequence: TGCAGTGCTAACCAGGGACAGGGAGTCCCAGATACGCAGTATTTT. This encodes CSANQGQGVPDTQYF. J is TRBJ2-3 and V is TRBV20-1, with 9 bases matching TRBD1. CDR3 size: 15 residues. Trimming at V came to 4 bases and at J to 4 bases, leaving 9 bases not matched to a gene. Germline CDR1 DFQATT, CDR2 SNEGSKA (reference sequence).

This sequence joins TRBV11-2 and TRBJ2-7; no clear D. With 7 bases removed from V and 8 bases from J, the gap between germline ends came to 24 bases. The CDR3 covers 15 residues. From germline, CDR1 is SGHAT and CDR2 FQNNGV. The CDR3 spells CASTTLAFGIGQQYF. The CDR3 region has the DNA TGTGCCAGCACCACCCTCGCATTTGGAATCGGGCAGCAGTACTTC.

The chain couples TRBV5-8 to TRBJ2-7; D remains ambiguous. Trimming took 6 bases from V and 1 from J, leaving 17 bases between them. Per the germline V gene, CDR1 is SGHTS and CDR2 is YDEGEE. This CDR3 is built from 15 residues. The CDR3, as DNA: TGTGCCAGCAAATCTAGAACGGTACAGTCCTACGAGCAGTACTTC. Translation: CASKSRTVQSYEQYF.